This T cell receptor (beta chain) was captured in a study of blood T cell repertoires in COVID-19. Assay used: immunoSEQ multiplex PCR; TCRdb lists only in-frame clones, some missing. The data hold 110,000 or so clones, with roughly 80% observed a single time. The sample holds a few counts of this clone. Sequenced material: peripheral blood. The source is a middle-aged woman with acute or convalescent COVID-19.

In nucleotides, the CDR3 is TGTGCCAGCAGTCGGGGGGGCCTTGGTGAGCAGTACTTC. It translates to CASSRGGLGEQYF. The gene calls are TRBV12-3 or TRBV12-4 and TRBJ2-7, with 8 bases that match TRBD2. The CDR3 loop spans 13 amino acids. The junction had 7 bases not matched to a gene; V was cut back by 5 bases and J by 7 bases.